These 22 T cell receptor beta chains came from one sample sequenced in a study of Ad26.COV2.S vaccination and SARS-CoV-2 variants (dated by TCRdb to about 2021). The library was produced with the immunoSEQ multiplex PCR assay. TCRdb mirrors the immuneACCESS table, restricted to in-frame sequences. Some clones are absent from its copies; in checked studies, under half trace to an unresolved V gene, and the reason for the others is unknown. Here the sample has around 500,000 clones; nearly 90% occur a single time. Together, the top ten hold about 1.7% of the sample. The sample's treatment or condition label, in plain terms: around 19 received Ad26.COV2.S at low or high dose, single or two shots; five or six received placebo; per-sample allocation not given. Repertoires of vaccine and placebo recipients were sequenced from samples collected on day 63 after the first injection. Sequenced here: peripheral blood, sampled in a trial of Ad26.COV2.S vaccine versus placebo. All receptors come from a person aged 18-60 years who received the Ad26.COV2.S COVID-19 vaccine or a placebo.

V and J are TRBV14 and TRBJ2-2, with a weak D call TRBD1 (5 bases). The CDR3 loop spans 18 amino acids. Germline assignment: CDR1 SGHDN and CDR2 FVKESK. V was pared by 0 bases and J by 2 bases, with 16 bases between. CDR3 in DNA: TGTGCCAGCAGCCAAGATAGGGGTACGACACCAAACACCGGGGAGCTGTTTTTT. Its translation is CASSQDRGTTPNTGELFF.

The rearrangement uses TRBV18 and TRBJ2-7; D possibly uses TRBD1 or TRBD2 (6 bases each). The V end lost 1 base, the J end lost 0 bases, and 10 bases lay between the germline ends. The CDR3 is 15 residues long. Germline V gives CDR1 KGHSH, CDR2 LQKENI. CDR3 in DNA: TGTGCCAGCTCACCACGAAGGGGGGACTCCTACGAGCAGTACTTC. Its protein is CASSPRRGDSYEQYF.

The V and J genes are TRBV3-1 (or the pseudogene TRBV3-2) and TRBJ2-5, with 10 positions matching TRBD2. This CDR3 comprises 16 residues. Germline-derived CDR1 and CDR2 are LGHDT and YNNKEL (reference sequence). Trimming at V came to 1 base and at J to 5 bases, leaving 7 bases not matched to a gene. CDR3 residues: CASSQVVSGGRETQYF. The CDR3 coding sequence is TGTGCCAGCAGCCAAGTGGTTAGCGGGGGGCGTGAGACCCAGTACTTC.

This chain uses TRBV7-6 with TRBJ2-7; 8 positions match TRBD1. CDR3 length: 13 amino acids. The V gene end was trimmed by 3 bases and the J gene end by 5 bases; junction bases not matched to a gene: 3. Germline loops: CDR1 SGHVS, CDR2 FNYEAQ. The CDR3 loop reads CASSFPGGHEQYF. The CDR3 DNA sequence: TGTGCCAGCAGCTTCCCAGGGGGCCACGAGCAGTACTTC.

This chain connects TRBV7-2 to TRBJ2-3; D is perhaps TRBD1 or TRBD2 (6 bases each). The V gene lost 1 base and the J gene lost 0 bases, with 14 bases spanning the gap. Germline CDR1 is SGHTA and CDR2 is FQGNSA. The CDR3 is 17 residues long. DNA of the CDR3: TGTGCCAGCAGCTTAGAAGGGGGGAGAACTAGCACAGATACGCAGTATTTT. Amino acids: CASSLEGGRTSTDTQYF.

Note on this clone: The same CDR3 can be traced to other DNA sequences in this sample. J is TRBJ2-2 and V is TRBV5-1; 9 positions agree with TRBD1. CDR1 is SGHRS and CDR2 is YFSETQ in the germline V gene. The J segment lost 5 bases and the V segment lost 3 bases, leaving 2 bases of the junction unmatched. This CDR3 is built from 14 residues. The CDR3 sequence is CASSYGQGTGELFF. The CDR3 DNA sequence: TGCGCCAGCAGCTACGGACAGGGGACCGGGGAGCTGTTTTTT.

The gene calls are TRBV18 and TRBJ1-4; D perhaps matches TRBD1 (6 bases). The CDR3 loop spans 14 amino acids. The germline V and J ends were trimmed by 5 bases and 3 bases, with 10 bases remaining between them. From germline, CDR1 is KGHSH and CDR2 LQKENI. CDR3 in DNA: TGTGCCAGCTCAAGAGACAGGTCTAATGAAAAACTGTTTTTT. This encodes CASSRDRSNEKLFF.

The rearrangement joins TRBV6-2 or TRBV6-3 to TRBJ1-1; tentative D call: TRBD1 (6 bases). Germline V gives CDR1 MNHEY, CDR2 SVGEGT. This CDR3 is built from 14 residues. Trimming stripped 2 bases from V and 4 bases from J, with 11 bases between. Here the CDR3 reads CASSYQNRATEAFF. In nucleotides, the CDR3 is TGTGCCAGCAGTTACCAGAACAGGGCCACTGAAGCTTTCTTT.

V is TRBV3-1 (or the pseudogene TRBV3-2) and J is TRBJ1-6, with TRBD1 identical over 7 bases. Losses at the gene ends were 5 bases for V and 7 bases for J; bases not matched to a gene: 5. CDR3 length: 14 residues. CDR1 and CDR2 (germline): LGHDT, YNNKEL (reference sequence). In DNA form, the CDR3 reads TGTGCCAGCAGCGTAGGGGGCGACAATTCACCCCTCCACTTT. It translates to CASSVGGDNSPLHF.

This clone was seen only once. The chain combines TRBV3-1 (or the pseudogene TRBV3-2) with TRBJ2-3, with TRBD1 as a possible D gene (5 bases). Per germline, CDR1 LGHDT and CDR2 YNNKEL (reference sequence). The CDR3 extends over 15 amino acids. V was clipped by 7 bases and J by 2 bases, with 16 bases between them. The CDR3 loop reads CASTPVKGHTDTQYF. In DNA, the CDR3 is TGTGCCAGCACCCCAGTGAAGGGGCACACAGATACGCAGTATTTT.

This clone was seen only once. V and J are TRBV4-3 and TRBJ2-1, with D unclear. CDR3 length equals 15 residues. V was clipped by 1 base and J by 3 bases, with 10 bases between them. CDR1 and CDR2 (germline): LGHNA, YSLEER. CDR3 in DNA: TGCGCCAGCAGCCAAGCGTCACAGAACTACAATGAGCAGTTCTTC. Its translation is CASSQASQNYNEQFF.

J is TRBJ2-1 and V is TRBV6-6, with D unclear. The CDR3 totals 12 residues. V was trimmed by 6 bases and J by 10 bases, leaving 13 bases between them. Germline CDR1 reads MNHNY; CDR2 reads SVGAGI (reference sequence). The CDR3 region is CASSLRPIEQFF. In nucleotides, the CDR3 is TGTGCCAGCAGCCTCCGACCGATCGAGCAGTTCTTC.

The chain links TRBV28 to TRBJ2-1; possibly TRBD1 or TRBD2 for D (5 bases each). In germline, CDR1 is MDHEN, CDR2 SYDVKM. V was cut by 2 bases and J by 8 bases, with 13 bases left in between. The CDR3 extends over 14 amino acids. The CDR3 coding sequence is TGTGCCAGCAGTTTACTGGGGGACGGCTATGAGCAGTTCTTC. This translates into CASSLLGDGYEQFF.

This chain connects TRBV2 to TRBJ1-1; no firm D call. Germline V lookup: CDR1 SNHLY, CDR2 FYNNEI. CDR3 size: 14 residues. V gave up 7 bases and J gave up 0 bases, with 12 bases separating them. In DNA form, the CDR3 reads TGTGCCAGCACCGATGGGAGAGTGAACACTGAAGCTTTCTTT. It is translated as CASTDGRVNTEAFF.

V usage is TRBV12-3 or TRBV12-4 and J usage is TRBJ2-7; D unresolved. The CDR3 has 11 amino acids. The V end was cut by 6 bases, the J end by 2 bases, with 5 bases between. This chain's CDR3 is CASRRAYEQYF. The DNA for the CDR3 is TGTGCCAGCAGGCGCGCCTACGAGCAGTACTTC.

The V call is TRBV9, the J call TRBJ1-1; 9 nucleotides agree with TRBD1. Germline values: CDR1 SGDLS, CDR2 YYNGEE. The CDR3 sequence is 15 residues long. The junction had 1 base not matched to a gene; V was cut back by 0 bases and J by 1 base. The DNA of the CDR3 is TGTGCCAGCAGCGTAGGGGACAGGGCGAACACTGAAGCTTTCTTT. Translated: CASSVGDRANTEAFF.

Here the CDR3 reads CASSYGGRQGRSTEAFF. Here the CDR3 DNA reads TGCGCCAGCAGCTACGGGGGGCGACAGGGCAGGAGCACTGAAGCTTTCTTT. The chain links TRBV5-1 to TRBJ1-1; 7 bases are shared with TRBD1. V lost 3 bases, J lost 4 bases, and 15 bases stayed unmatched. The CDR3 covers 17 residues. Looked up from germline, CDR1 is SGHRS and CDR2 is YFSETQ.

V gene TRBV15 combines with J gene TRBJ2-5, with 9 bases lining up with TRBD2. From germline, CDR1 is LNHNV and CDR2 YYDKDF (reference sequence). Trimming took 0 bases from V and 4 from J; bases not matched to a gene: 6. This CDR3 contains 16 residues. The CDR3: CATSRDRGRAAETQYF. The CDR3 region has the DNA TGTGCCACCAGCAGAGATCGCGGGAGGGCCGCAGAGACCCAGTACTTC.

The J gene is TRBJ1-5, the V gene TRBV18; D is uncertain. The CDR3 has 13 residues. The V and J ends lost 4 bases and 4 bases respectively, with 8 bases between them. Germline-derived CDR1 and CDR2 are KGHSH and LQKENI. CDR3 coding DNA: TGTGCCAGCTCACATGAGGGAAATCAGCCCCAGCATTTT. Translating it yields CASSHEGNQPQHF.

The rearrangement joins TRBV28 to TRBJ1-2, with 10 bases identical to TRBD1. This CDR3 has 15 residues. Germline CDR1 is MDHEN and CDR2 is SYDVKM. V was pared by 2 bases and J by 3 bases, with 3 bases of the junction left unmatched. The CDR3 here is CASSLIGQGDYGYTF. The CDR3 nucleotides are TGTGCCAGCAGTTTAATCGGACAGGGGGACTATGGCTACACCTTC.

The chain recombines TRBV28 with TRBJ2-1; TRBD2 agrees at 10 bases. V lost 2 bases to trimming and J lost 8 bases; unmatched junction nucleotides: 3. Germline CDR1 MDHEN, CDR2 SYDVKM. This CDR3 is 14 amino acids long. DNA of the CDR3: TGTGCCAGCAGTTTACTAGCGGGAGAGGATGAGCAGTTCTTC. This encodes CASSLLAGEDEQFF. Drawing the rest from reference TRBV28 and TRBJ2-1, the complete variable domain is DVKVTQSSRYLVKRTGEKVFLECVQDMDHENMFWYRQDPGLGLRLIYFSYDVKMKEKGDIPEGYSVSREKKERFSLILESASTNQTSMYLCASSLLAGEDEQFFGPGTRLTVL.

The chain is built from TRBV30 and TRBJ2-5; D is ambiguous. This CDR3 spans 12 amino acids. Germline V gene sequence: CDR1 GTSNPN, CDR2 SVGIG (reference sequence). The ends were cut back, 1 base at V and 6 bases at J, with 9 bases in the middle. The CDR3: CAWSAVWKTQYF. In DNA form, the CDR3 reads TGTGCCTGGAGTGCAGTCTGGAAGACCCAGTACTTC.